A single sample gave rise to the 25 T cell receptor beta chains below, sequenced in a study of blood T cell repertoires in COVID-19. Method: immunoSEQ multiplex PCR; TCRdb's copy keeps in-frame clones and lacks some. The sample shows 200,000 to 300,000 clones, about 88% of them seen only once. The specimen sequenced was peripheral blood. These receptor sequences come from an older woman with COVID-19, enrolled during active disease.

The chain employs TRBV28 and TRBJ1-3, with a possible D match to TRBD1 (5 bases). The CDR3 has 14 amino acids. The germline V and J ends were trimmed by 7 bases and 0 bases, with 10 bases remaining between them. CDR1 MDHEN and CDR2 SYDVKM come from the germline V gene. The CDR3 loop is CASNLGGSGNTIYF. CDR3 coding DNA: TGTGCCAGCAACCTCGGGGGCTCTGGAAACACCATATATTTT.

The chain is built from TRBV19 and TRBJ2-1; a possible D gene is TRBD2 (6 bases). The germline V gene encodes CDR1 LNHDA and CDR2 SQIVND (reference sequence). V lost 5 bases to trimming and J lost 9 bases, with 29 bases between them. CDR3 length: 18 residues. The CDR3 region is CASSPRGSGAVRAGEQFF. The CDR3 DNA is TGTGCCAGTAGTCCCCGGGGTTCGGGCGCGGTCCGAGCGGGTGAGCAGTTCTTC.

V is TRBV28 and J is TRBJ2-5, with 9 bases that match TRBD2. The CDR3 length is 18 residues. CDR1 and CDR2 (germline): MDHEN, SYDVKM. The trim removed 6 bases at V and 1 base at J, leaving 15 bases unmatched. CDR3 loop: CASSPPDWREGAQETQYF. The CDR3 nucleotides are TGTGCCAGCAGCCCCCCGGACTGGCGGGAGGGAGCCCAAGAGACCCAGTACTTC.

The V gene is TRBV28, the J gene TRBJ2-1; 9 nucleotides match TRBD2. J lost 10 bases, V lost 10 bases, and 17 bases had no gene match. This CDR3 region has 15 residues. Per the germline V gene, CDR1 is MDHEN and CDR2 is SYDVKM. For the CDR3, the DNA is TGTGCCACCACTATTAATAGCGGGAGAAGCCAAGAGCAGTTCTTC. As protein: CATTINSGRSQEQFF.

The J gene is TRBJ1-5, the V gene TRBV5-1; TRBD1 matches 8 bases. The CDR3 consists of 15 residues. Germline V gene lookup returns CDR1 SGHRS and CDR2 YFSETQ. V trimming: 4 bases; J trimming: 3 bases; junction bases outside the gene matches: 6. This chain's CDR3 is CASSTGQGDNQPQHF. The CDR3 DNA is TGCGCCAGCAGCACTGGACAGGGAGACAATCAGCCCCAGCATTTT.

CDR3 nucleotide sequence: TGTGCCAGCACTTTAACCGTTAGTGGTGAAAAACTGTTTTTT. Residues: CASTLTVSGEKLFF. V and J are TRBV2 and TRBJ1-4; D gene ambiguous. V was trimmed by 7 bases and J by 7 bases, leaving 16 bases between them. This CDR3 has 14 amino acids. Germline V gene sequence: CDR1 SNHLY, CDR2 FYNNEI.

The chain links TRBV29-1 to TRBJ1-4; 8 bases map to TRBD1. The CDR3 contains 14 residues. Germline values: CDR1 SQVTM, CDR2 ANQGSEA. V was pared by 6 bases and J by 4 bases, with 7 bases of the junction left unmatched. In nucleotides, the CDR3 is TGCAGCGTCGGAGACAGGGGCATTAATGAAAAACTGTTTTTT. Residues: CSVGDRGINEKLFF.

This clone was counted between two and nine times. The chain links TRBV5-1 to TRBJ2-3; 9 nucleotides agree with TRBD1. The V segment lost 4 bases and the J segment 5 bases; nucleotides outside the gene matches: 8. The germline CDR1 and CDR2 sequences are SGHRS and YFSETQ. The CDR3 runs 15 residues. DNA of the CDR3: TGCGCCAGCAGCCCCGGGACAGGGCCTGGAGATACGCAGTATTTT. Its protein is CASSPGTGPGDTQYF.

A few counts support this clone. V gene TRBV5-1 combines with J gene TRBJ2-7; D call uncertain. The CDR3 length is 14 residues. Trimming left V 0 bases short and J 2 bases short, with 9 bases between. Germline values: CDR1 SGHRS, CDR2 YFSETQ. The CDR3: CASSLALSTYEQYF. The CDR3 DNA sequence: TGCGCCAGCAGCTTGGCGCTCAGTACCTACGAGCAGTACTTC.

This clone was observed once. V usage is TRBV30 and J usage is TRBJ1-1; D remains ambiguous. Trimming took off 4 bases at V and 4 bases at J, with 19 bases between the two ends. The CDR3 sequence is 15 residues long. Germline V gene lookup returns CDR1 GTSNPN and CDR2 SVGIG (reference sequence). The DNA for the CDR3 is TGTGCCTGGATCCCGCGGGCAGCTTGGGGCACTGAAGCTTTCTTT. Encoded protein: CAWIPRAAWGTEAFF.

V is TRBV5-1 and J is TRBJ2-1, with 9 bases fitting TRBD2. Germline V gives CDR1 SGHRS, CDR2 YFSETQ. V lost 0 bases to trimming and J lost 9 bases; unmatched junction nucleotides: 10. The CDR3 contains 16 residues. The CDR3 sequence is CASSLGAGGGRGEQFF. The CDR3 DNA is TGCGCCAGCAGCTTGGGTGCGGGAGGGGGTCGTGGTGAGCAGTTCTTC.

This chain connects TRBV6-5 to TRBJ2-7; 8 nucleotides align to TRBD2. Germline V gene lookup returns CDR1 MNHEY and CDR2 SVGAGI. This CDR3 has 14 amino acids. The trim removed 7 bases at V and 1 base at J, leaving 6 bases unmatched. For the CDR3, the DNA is TGTGCCAGCAAAACGAGCGGGAGATCCTACGAGCAGTACTTC. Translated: CASKTSGRSYEQYF.

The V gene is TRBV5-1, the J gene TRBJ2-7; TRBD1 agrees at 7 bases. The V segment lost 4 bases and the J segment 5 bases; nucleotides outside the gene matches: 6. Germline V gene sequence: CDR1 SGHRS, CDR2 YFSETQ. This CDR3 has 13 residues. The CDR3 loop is CASSKTGSDEQYF. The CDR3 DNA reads TGCGCCAGCAGCAAGACAGGGTCGGACGAGCAGTACTTC.

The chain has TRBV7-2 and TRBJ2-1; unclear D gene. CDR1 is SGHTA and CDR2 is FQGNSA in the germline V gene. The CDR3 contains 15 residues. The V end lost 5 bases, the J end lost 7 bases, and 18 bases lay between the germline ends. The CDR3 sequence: CASSPRPQNGNEQFF. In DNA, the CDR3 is TGTGCCAGCAGCCCTAGGCCCCAAAATGGGAATGAGCAGTTCTTC. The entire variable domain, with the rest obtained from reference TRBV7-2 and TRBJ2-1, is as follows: GAGVSQSPSNKVTEKGKDVELRCDPISGHTALYWYRQSLGQGLEFLIYFQGNSAPDKSGLPSDRFSAERTGGSVSTLTIQRTQQEDSAVYLCASSPRPQNGNEQFFGPGTRLTVL.

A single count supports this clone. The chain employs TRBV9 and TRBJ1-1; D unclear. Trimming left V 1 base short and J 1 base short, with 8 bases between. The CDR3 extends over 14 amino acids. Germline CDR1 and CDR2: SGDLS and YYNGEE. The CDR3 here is CASSVSTGNTEAFF. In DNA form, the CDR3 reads TGTGCCAGCAGCGTATCCACGGGGAACACTGAAGCTTTCTTT.

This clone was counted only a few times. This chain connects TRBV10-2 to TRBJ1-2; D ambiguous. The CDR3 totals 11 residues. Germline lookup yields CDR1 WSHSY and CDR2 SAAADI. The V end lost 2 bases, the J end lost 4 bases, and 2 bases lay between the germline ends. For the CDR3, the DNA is TGCGCCAGCAGTGAGCTCTATGGCTACACCTTC. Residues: CASSELYGYTF.

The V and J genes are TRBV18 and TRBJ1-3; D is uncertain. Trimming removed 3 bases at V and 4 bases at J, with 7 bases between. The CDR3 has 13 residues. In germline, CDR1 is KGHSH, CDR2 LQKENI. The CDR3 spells CASSPPGGNTIYF. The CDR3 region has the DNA TGTGCCAGCTCACCCCCCGGGGGAAACACCATATATTTT. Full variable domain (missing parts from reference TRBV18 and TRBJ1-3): NAGVMQNPRHLVRRRGQEARLRCSPMKGHSHVYWYRQLPEEGLKFMVYLQKENIIDESGMPKERFSAEFPKEGPSILRIQQVVRGDSAAYFCASSPPGGNTIYFGEGSWLTVV.

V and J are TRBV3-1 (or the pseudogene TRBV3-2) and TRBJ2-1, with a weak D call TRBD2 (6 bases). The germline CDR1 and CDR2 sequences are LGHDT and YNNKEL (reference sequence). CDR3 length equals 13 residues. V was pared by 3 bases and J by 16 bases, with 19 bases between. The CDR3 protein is CASSHRGRDFLFF. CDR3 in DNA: TGTGCCAGCAGCCACCGAGGGCGGGACTTTCTCTTCTTC.

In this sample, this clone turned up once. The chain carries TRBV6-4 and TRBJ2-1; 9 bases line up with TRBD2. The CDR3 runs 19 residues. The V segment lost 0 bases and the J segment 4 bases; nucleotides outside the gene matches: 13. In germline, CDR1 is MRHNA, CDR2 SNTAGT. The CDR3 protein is CASSDSKTSGPNGYNEQFF. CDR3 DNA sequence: TGTGCCAGCAGTGACTCGAAGACTAGCGGACCCAACGGGTACAATGAGCAGTTCTTC.

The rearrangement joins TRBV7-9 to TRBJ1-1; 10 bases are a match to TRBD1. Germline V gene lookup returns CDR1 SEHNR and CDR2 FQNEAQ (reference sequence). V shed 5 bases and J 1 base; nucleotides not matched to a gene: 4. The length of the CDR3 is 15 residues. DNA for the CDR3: TGTGCCAGCAGCCTTAGACAGGGGGCGAACACTGAAGCTTTCTTT. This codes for CASSLRQGANTEAFF. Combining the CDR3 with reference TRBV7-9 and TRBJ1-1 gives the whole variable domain DTGVSQNPRHKITKRGQNVTFRCDPISEHNRLYWYRQTLGQGPEFLTYFQNEAQLEKSRLLSDRFSAERPKGSFSTLEIQRTEQGDSAMYLCASSLRQGANTEAFFGQGTRLTVV.

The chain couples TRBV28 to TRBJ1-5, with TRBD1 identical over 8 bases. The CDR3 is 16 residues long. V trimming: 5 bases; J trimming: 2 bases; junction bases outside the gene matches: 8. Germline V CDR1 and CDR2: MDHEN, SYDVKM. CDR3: CASSRAPGQGNQPQHF. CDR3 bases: TGTGCCAGCAGTAGAGCACCGGGACAGGGCAATCAGCCCCAGCATTTT.

CDR3 bases: TGTGCCACCAGTCTAGGCAGGGGGCAAATATACACAGATACGCAGTATTTT. It specifies CATSLGRGQIYTDTQYF. J is TRBJ2-3 and V is TRBV24-1, with 8 bases lining up with TRBD1. This CDR3 spans 17 amino acids. CDR1 is KGHDR, CDR2 SFDVKD, per germline. The V and J ends lost 6 bases and 2 bases, in that order; junction bases with no gene match: 12.

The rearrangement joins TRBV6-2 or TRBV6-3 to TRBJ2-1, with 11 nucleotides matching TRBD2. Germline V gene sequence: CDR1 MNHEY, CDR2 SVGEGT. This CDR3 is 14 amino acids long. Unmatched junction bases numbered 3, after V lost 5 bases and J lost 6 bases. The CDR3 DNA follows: TGTGCCAGCAGTATAGCGGGAGGGTTCAATGAGCAGTTCTTC. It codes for CASSIAGGFNEQFF.

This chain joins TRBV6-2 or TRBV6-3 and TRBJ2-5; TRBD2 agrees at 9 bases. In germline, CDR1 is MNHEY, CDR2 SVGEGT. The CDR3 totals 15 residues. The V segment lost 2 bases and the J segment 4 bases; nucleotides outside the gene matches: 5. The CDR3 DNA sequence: TGTGCCAGCAGTTACGGGGGGACTAGCAGAGAGACCCAGTACTTC. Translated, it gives CASSYGGTSRETQYF.

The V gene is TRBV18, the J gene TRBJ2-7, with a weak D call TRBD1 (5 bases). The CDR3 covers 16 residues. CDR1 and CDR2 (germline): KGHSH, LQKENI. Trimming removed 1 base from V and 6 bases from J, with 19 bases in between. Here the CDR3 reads CASSPLSGPLTSEQYF. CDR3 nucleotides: TGTGCCAGCTCACCACTTTCAGGGCCCCTAACCTCCGAGCAGTACTTC.